The 9 T cell receptor beta chains given below trace back to one sample, sequenced in a study of OX40 agonist ivuxolimab in advanced cancers. TCRdb's table, derived via immunoSEQ multiplex PCR, lists solely in-frame clones and lacks some. The sample has 70,000 or so clones; over 60% are singletons. The material was CD4+ or CD8+ T cells sorted from blood, obtained in a trial of the OX40 agonist ivuxolimab. These TCRs come from an adult with an advanced solid tumor such as melanoma, head and neck, liver or kidney cancer.

The chain joins TRBV30 to TRBJ1-2; D is possibly TRBD1 (5 bases). The CDR3 is 12 residues long. Deletions cut 3 bases from V and 4 bases from J, with 9 bases between. Germline V gives CDR1 GTSNPN, CDR2 SVGIG (reference sequence). The CDR3 loop reads CAWSQGSYGYTF. Here the CDR3 DNA reads TGTGCCTGGAGCCAGGGAAGCTATGGCTACACCTTC.

In its sample, this clone was seen a few times. At one of its ends the junction is not consistent with the germline gene, which may arise from a read error. J is TRBJ2-7 and V is TRBV9, with TRBD1 as a possible D gene (6 bases). The CDR3 extends over 12 amino acids. CDR1 SGDLS and CDR2 YYNGEE come from the germline V gene. The CDR3 coding sequence is TGTGCCAGCAGCGTAGCAGGGGCACCCGTAGACTTC. It translates to CASSVAGAPVDF.

The chain combines TRBV6-5 with TRBJ2-6; D ambiguous. This CDR3 is 16 amino acids long. Trimming pared 2 bases from V and 0 bases from J, leaving 8 bases between. Germline V gene sequence: CDR1 MNHEY, CDR2 SVGAGI. The CDR3: CASSYGLNSGANVLTF. CDR3 nucleotides: TGTGCCAGCAGTTACGGGCTGAACTCTGGGGCCAACGTCCTGACTTTC.

V and J are TRBV7-2 and TRBJ2-3; maybe TRBD1 (6 bases). There are 15 residues in the CDR3. V was clipped by 2 bases and J by 2 bases, with 11 bases between them. CDR1 and CDR2 from the germline V gene are SGHTA and FQGNSA. CDR3 sequence reads: CASSLRGSSTDTQYF. The CDR3, as DNA: TGTGCCAGCAGCTTAAGGGGGTCATCCACAGATACGCAGTATTTT. Full variable domain (outside the CDR3, taken from reference TRBV7-2 and TRBJ2-3): GAGVSQSPSNKVTEKGKDVELRCDPISGHTALYWYRQSLGQGLEFLIYFQGNSAPDKSGLPSDRFSAERTGGSVSTLTIQRTQQEDSAVYLCASSLRGSSTDTQYFGPGTRLTVL.

Concerning this clone: Compared with germline, one end of the junction differs, possibly owing to a read error. The genes are TRBV27 and TRBJ2-7, with D perhaps matching TRBD1 (6 bases). The CDR3 is made up of 16 amino acids. Germline V CDR1 and CDR2: MNHEY, SMNVEV (reference sequence). CDR3 coding DNA: TGTGCCAGCAGTCTATCCCCGGGACAACCAATCTACGAGCAGTACTTC. As protein: CASSLSPGQPIYEQYF.

The rearrangement uses TRBV5-5 and TRBJ1-5; possible D gene TRBD1, 5 bases. The CDR3 is made up of 15 amino acids. Deletions cut 0 bases from V and 5 bases from J, with 12 bases between. Germline assignment: CDR1 SGHKS and CDR2 YYEKEE (reference sequence). CDR3 DNA: TGTGCCAGCAGCTTGGACGGGGGGTTGGATCAGCCCCAGCATTTT. It yields the protein CASSLDGGLDQPQHF.

The chain links TRBV5-5 to TRBJ2-7; no clear D gene. The CDR3 sequence is 14 residues long. Germline V gene lookup returns CDR1 SGHKS and CDR2 YYEKEE (reference sequence). The ends were cut back, 1 base at V and 1 base at J, with 9 bases in the middle. CDR3 DNA: TGTGCCAGCAGCTTGTTACCTAAATCCTACGAGCAGTACTTC. Residues: CASSLLPKSYEQYF.

V usage is TRBV4-2 and J usage is TRBJ1-1; perhaps TRBD1 as D (5 bases). The CDR3 contains 17 residues. Germline loops: CDR1 LGHNA, CDR2 YNFKEQ. V gave up 0 bases and J gave up 1 base, with 15 bases separating them. DNA for the CDR3: TGTGCCAGCAGCCAAGATTGGGCGGGGGGTACGAACACTGAAGCTTTCTTT. It specifies CASSQDWAGGTNTEAFF.

This chain connects TRBV5-1 to TRBJ2-2; TRBD2 matches at 14 bases. Germline V gene lookup returns CDR1 SGHRS and CDR2 YFSETQ. The V segment lost 2 bases and the J segment 6 bases; nucleotides outside the gene matches: 9. CDR3 length equals 18 residues. CDR3 protein: CASSLGTSGRGTSGELFF. The CDR3 bases are TGCGCCAGCAGCTTAGGGACTAGCGGGAGAGGTACTTCCGGGGAGCTGTTTTTT.